A selection of T cell receptor beta chains follows, all from one sample in a study of Ad26.COV2.S vaccination and SARS-CoV-2 variants. Repertoires were generated with immunoSEQ multiplex PCR, while TCRdb's copy carries only in-frame clones and drops some. The sample lists 450,000 to 550,000 clones; 80% to 90% were seen once. The source material was peripheral blood, sampled in a trial of Ad26.COV2.S vaccine versus placebo. All receptors derive from a person between 18 and 65 years old who received the Ad26.COV2.S COVID-19 vaccine or a placebo. CDR3s include the opening cysteine and the closing phenylalanine or tryptophan. The order of the fields is clone size, D gene, J gene, CDR3 length, V gene, CDR3 protein, CDR3 DNA. A D gene is named only where the DNA matches it firmly. The size of a clone is reported for some rows only, either as once, few or many, or as a class for expanded clones.

NA	NA	TRBJ2-2	12	TRBV2	CASKFFPGELFF	TGTGCCAGCAAATTCTTCCCCGGGGAGCTGTTTTTT
NA	NA	TRBJ1-6	19	TRBV18	CASSPARNRTADRLMPLHF	TGTGCCAGCTCACCAGCAAGAAACAGGACAGCCGATCGTCTCATGCCCCTCCACTTT
NA	TRBD2	TRBJ2-1	16	TRBV6-5	CASSSLAGGPRDEQFF	TGTGCCAGCAGTTCCCTAGCGGGAGGGCCTAGGGATGAGCAGTTCTTC
NA	NA	TRBJ2-4	11	TRBV29-1	CSVVSSYIQYF	TGCAGCGTTGTGTCCAGTTACATTCAGTACTTC
few	NA	TRBJ1-1	15	TRBV5-4	CASSPRMTGNTEAFF	TGTGCCAGCAGCCCCAGGATGACAGGGAACACTGAAGCTTTCTTT
NA	NA	TRBJ2-1	14	TRBV29-1	CSGGGDRVYNEQFF	TGCAGCGGCGGGGGGGACAGGGTCTATAATGAGCAGTTCTTC
NA	TRBD1	TRBJ1-1	17	TRBV7-9	CASSPPGQGFMDTEAFF	TGTGCCAGCAGCCCACCGGGACAGGGGTTTATGGATACTGAAGCTTTCTTT
NA	TRBD1	TRBJ1-4	14	TRBV6-6	CASRQQGKDEKLFF	TGTGCCAGCAGGCAACAGGGGAAGGATGAAAAACTGTTTTTT
few	NA	TRBJ1-6	16	TRBV6-5	CASSYSTASLRGPLHF	TGTGCCAGCAGTTACTCCACAGCCAGCCTACGCGGACCCCTCCACTTT
NA	NA	TRBJ1-5	14	TRBV10-3	CAISEFKGTQPQHF	TGTGCCATCAGTGAGTTTAAGGGTACGCAGCCCCAGCATTTT
NA	NA	TRBJ2-7	14	TRBV5-6	CASSSGTGSYEQYF	TGTGCCAGCAGCTCCGGGACCGGCAGCTACGAGCAGTACTTC
NA	TRBD1	TRBJ1-1	15	TRBV6-2/TRBV6-3	CASSPSGTGSTEAFF	TGTGCCAGCAGCCCCTCCGGGACAGGATCCACTGAAGCTTTCTTT
NA	TRBD2	TRBJ2-1	15	TRBV10-2	CASSRPGLPNNEQFF	TGCGCCAGCAGTCGTCCGGGACTACCCAACAATGAGCAGTTCTTC
NA	TRBD1	TRBJ2-5	17	TRBV7-6	CASSLATADRAQETQYF	TGTGCCAGCAGCTTAGCAACCGCGGACAGGGCCCAAGAGACCCAGTACTTC
few	NA	TRBJ2-2	13	TRBV7-2	CASSPGNPGELFF	TGTGCCAGCAGCCCGGGCAATCCCGGGGAGCTGTTTTTT
NA	TRBD2	TRBJ2-1	15	TRBV23-1	CASSLSSGAYNEQFF	TGCGCCAGCAGTCTCTCTAGCGGAGCCTACAATGAGCAGTTCTTC
once	TRBD1	TRBJ1-4	16	TRBV3-1/TRBV3-2	CASSQRRQGSNEKLFF	TGTGCCAGCAGCCAAAGGAGACAGGGATCTAATGAAAAACTGTTTTTT
NA	NA	TRBJ2-3	16	TRBV10-3	CAIRGDSLLYTDTQYF	TGTGCCATCAGGGGAGACAGCCTGCTGTACACAGATACGCAGTATTTT
NA	NA	TRBJ2-7	12	TRBV12-3/TRBV12-4	CASSRVSYEQYF	TGTGCCAGCAGTAGAGTCTCCTACGAGCAGTACTTC
NA	NA	TRBJ1-2	12	TRBV11-2	CASSVGHYGYTF	TGTGCCAGCAGCGTGGGCCACTATGGCTACACCTTC
NA	NA	TRBJ1-2	14	TRBV5-4	CASSFEQPNYGYTF	TGTGCCAGCAGCTTTGAACAGCCTAACTATGGCTACACCTTC
NA	NA	TRBJ2-1	11	TRBV9	CASSLGTEQFF	TGTGCCAGCAGCCTCGGTACTGAGCAGTTCTTC
NA	NA	TRBJ1-5	15	TRBV10-2	CASSDLGIINQPQHF	TGCGCCAGCAGTGATCTGGGGATTATTAATCAGCCCCAGCATTTT
NA	NA	TRBJ1-6	15	TRBV19	CASKSEPLYNSPLHF	TGTGCCAGTAAGAGCGAGCCCCTCTATAATTCACCCCTCCACTTT
NA	TRBD2	TRBJ2-3	18	TRBV6-2/TRBV6-3	CASSYSSSGGENTDTQYF	TGTGCCAGCAGTTACTCGAGTAGCGGGGGAGAAAACACAGATACGCAGTATTTT
NA	NA	TRBJ1-2	12	TRBV12-3/TRBV12-4	CASRYQLGGYTF	TGTGCCAGCAGGTATCAGCTGGGTGGCTACACCTTC
NA	NA	TRBJ2-2	17	TRBV14	CASSRAGGAQRSGELFF	TGTGCCAGCAGCCGTGCAGGTGGGGCGCAACGTTCCGGGGAGCTGTTTTTT
NA	TRBD2	TRBJ2-2	16	TRBV9	CASSVSSGGASGELFF	TGTGCCAGCAGCGTCTCTAGCGGGGGGGCATCCGGGGAGCTGTTTTTT
once	NA	TRBJ2-1	14	TRBV3-1/TRBV3-2	CASSPHGRDNEQFF	TGTGCCAGCAGCCCCCACGGTAGGGACAATGAGCAGTTCTTC
NA	NA	TRBJ2-1	13	TRBV2	CASNRPLGNEQFF	TGTGCCAGCAACCGCCCACTAGGCAATGAGCAGTTCTTC
NA	NA	TRBJ2-3	15	TRBV2	CASNRDGEITDTQYF	TGTGCCAGCAACCGGGACGGCGAAATCACAGATACGCAGTATTTT
NA	TRBD2	TRBJ2-2	16	TRBV10-3	CAISDPGSGATGELFF	TGTGCCATCAGCGACCCAGGTAGCGGGGCCACCGGGGAGCTGTTTTTT
NA	NA	TRBJ2-1	17	TRBV11-2	CASSLEGRQGRRYEQFF	TGTGCCAGCAGCTTAGAAGGTCGGCAGGGGCGCAGATATGAGCAGTTCTTC
NA	NA	TRBJ1-2	14	TRBV14	CASSQVSRGGGYTF	TGTGCCAGCAGCCAAGTTTCCAGGGGTGGAGGCTACACCTTC
NA	NA	TRBJ1-4	15	TRBV28	CASSPSGAGDEKLFF	TGTGCCAGCAGCCCCTCCGGGGCAGGGGATGAAAAACTGTTTTTT
once	NA	TRBJ1-5	20	TRBV7-4	CARETCKGRSGIHSNQPQHF	TGTGCCAGGGAAACTTGCAAAGGGAGATCAGGGATTCATAGCAATCAGCCCCAGCATTTT
NA	TRBD2	TRBJ2-7	14	TRBV7-8	CASNAGEPTYEQYF	TGTGCCAGCAACGCGGGGGAACCAACCTACGAGCAGTACTTC
NA	NA	TRBJ1-2	15	TRBV19	CASTPLMGGDYGYTF	TGTGCCAGTACCCCTCTCATGGGAGGCGACTATGGCTACACCTTC
NA	TRBD1	TRBJ2-1	16	TRBV28	CASSPLGQGRHNEQFF	TGTGCCAGCAGTCCGCTTGGACAGGGGAGACACAATGAGCAGTTCTTC
NA	TRBD1	TRBJ1-6	17	TRBV27	CASSRKGAESYNSPLHF	TGTGCCAGCAGCCGTAAGGGGGCGGAGTCCTATAATTCACCCCTCCACTTT
NA	NA	TRBJ1-2	14	TRBV14	CASSQAGFNYGYTF	TGTGCCAGCAGCCAAGCGGGCTTCAACTATGGCTACACCTTC
few	NA	TRBJ2-7	14	TRBV29-1	CSVLLGGAGYEQYF	TGCAGCGTTCTCCTAGGGGGGGCGGGCTACGAGCAGTACTTC
NA	NA	TRBJ1-1	13	TRBV7-2	CASSFGKNTEAFF	TGTGCCAGCAGCTTCGGGAAGAACACTGAAGCTTTCTTT
NA	TRBD1	TRBJ2-7	15	TRBV5-1	CASSLDGTDTYEQYF	TGCGCCAGCAGCTTGGATGGGACAGATACCTACGAGCAGTACTTC
NA	TRBD2	TRBJ2-1	15	TRBV18	CASSTLAGGNNEQFF	TGTGCCAGCTCAACACTAGCGGGAGGGAACAATGAGCAGTTCTTC
NA	NA	TRBJ1-2	15	TRBV15	CATSRVGEEDYGYTF	TGTGCCACCAGCAGAGTGGGGGAGGAGGATTATGGCTACACCTTC
NA	NA	TRBJ1-1	14	TRBV25-1	CASSPPVRGAEAFF	TGTGCCAGCAGTCCCCCGGTTAGGGGTGCTGAAGCTTTCTTT
NA	TRBD1	TRBJ1-1	15	TRBV5-6	CASSFKTGQNTEAFF	TGTGCCAGCAGCTTTAAGACAGGGCAGAACACTGAAGCTTTCTTT
NA	TRBD2	TRBJ2-5	15	TRBV3-1/TRBV3-2	CASSRTSGGNERWHF	TGTGCCAGCAGCAGGACTAGCGGGGGGAACGAGAGATGGCACTTC
NA	NA	TRBJ2-5	19	TRBV7-9	CASSTTGSRTFRGQETQYF	TGTGCCAGCAGCACTACCGGTTCACGGACTTTCAGGGGTCAAGAGACCCAGTACTTC
NA	NA	TRBJ1-5	14	TRBV27	CASSPTLINQPQHF	TGTGCCAGCAGTCCAACGTTGATCAATCAGCCCCAGCATTTT
once	NA	TRBJ2-5	13	TRBV29-1	CSVEGRSQETQYF	TGCAGCGTTGAAGGCAGGTCCCAAGAGACCCAGTACTTC
NA	NA	TRBJ2-6	18	TRBV21-1	CASSKRADPHWEANVLTF	TGTGCCAGCAGCAAGAGGGCAGACCCTCATTGGGAGGCCAACGTCCTGACTTTC
NA	NA	TRBJ2-3	11	TRBV5-1	CASSLTDTQYF	TGCGCCAGCAGCTTGACAGATACGCAGTATTTT